Below are 23 T cell receptor beta chains sequenced from a single sample in a study of blood T cell repertoires in COVID-19. Assay: immunoSEQ multiplex PCR; the TCRdb copy retains only in-frame clones and omits some. This table has roughly 140,000 clones, under 85% appearing once. The source material was PBMCs or T cells enriched from blood (not recorded which). The source of these receptors is a woman between 18 and 30 years old who had been exposed to COVID-19.

The chain has TRBV30 and TRBJ2-2; possibly TRBD2 for D (5 bases). The germline V and J ends were trimmed by 4 bases and 1 base, with 10 bases remaining between them. From germline, CDR1 is GTSNPN and CDR2 SVGIG (reference sequence). The CDR3 loop spans 14 amino acids. The CDR3 DNA reads TGTGCCTGGATTCGAGGAGGGAACACCGGGGAGCTGTTTTTT. This codes for CAWIRGGNTGELFF.

The chain employs TRBV28 and TRBJ2-7; D is ambiguous. This CDR3 has 13 amino acids. V was clipped by 1 base and J by 3 bases, with 7 bases between them. Per germline, CDR1 MDHEN and CDR2 SYDVKM. CDR3 amino acids: CASSLYPGYEQYF. CDR3 in DNA: TGTGCCAGCAGTTTATATCCAGGCTACGAGCAGTACTTC.

J is TRBJ1-1 and V is TRBV30, with TRBD1 matching 8 bases. Germline V gene sequence: CDR1 GTSNPN, CDR2 SVGIG (reference sequence). J was trimmed by 5 bases and V by 3 bases; bases with no gene match: 8. CDR3 size: 14 residues. Written as DNA, the CDR3 is TGTGCCTGGAGGGCAGGGGGCGGTCGGACTGAAGCTTTCTTT. It codes for CAWRAGGGRTEAFF. The full variable domain, rest sourced from reference TRBV30 and TRBJ1-1, is SQTIHQWPATLVQPVGSPLSLECTVEGTSNPNLYWYRQAAGRGLQLLFYSVGIGQISSEVPQNLSASRPQDRQFILSSKKLLLSDSGFYLCAWRAGGGRTEAFFGQGTRLTVV.

In its sample, this clone was seen once. The chain employs TRBV3-1 (or the pseudogene TRBV3-2) and TRBJ2-1; no clear D. The ends were cut back, 0 bases at V and 0 bases at J, with 3 bases in the middle. CDR1 and CDR2 from the germline V gene are LGHDT and YNNKEL (reference sequence). The CDR3 consists of 14 residues. The CDR3 region has the DNA TGTGCCAGCAGCCAAGATAGCTCCTACAATGAGCAGTTCTTC. This sequence encodes CASSQDSSYNEQFF.

The chain employs TRBV5-1 and TRBJ2-7, with 7 bases matching TRBD1. J lost 7 bases, V lost 3 bases, and 16 bases had no gene match. Germline-derived CDR1 and CDR2 are SGHRS and YFSETQ. This CDR3 region has 16 residues. DNA for the CDR3: TGCGCCAGCAGCTCTCCTGGGACAGATGAACTACGGGAGCAGTACTTC. Its translation: CASSSPGTDELREQYF. The entire variable domain, with the rest obtained from reference TRBV5-1 and TRBJ2-7, is as follows: KAGVTQTPRYLIKTRGQQVTLSCSPISGHRSVSWYQQTPGQGLQFLFEYFSETQRNKGNFPGRFSGRQFSNSRSEMNVSTLELGDSALYLCASSSPGTDELREQYFGPGTRLTVT.

The rearrangement joins TRBV11-2 to TRBJ2-2; D is possibly TRBD2 (6 bases). Per the germline V gene, CDR1 is SGHAT and CDR2 is FQNNGV. The CDR3 loop spans 16 amino acids. Trimming took 1 base from V and 7 from J, leaving 16 bases between them. CDR3 sequence reads: CASSLVALAIGGELFF. The CDR3 DNA is TGTGCCAGCAGCTTAGTCGCCCTAGCGATCGGCGGGGAGCTGTTTTTT.

The gene calls are TRBV18 and TRBJ2-5, with 11 positions matching TRBD2. CDR1 is KGHSH and CDR2 is LQKENI in the germline V gene. The junction had 14 bases not matched to a gene; V was cut back by 6 bases and J by 5 bases. The CDR3 is 17 amino acids. In nucleotides, the CDR3 is TGTGCCAGCTCTTCATCGGTAGCGGGAGGGCCCCGGGAGACCCAGTACTTC. Translating it yields CASSSSVAGGPRETQYF.

V and J are TRBV2 and TRBJ1-1, with 9 nucleotides matching TRBD1. This CDR3 spans 15 amino acids. The junction had 3 bases not matched to a gene; V was cut back by 2 bases and J by 2 bases. Per the germline V gene, CDR1 is SNHLY and CDR2 is FYNNEI. DNA for the CDR3: TGTGCCAGCAGTGAACCGGACAGGGGCAACACTGAAGCTTTCTTT. It translates to CASSEPDRGNTEAFF.

The gene calls are TRBV7-2 and TRBJ1-3; 7 bases fit TRBD1. V shed 3 bases and J 3 bases; nucleotides not matched to a gene: 5. The CDR3 loop spans 15 amino acids. The germline V gene has CDR1 SGHTA and CDR2 FQGNSA. CDR3 DNA: TGTGCCAGCAGCTTCCCTGGGACAGTTGGAAACACCATATATTTT. It translates to CASSFPGTVGNTIYF.

The rearrangement links TRBV6-5 to TRBJ2-1, with 12 positions matching TRBD2. V lost 7 bases and J lost 10; bases outside the gene matches: 11. This CDR3 spans 15 amino acids. The V gene's germline CDR1 is MNHEY and CDR2 SVGAGI. DNA for the CDR3: TGTGCCAGCATAAGTGCTAGCGGGAGGGTTGGGGAGCAGTTCTTC. This encodes CASISASGRVGEQFF.

This clone was seen only once. The V gene is TRBV4-1, the J gene TRBJ2-3; 9 nucleotides match TRBD2. The junction had 5 bases not matched to a gene; V was cut back by 0 bases and J by 4 bases. This CDR3 region has 16 residues. Germline V CDR1 and CDR2: MGHRA, YSYEKL. The CDR3 is CASSQDWAGGPDTQYF. The CDR3 DNA is TGCGCCAGCAGCCAAGATTGGGCGGGAGGGCCAGATACGCAGTATTTT.

The chain employs TRBV5-8 and TRBJ2-5, with 7 bases fitting TRBD1. V lost 4 bases, J lost 1 base, and 4 bases stayed unmatched. Germline V gene data show CDR1 as SGHTS and CDR2 as YDEGEE. The CDR3 totals 14 residues. CDR3 nucleotide sequence: TGTGCCAGCAGCGACGGGACAGTCCAAGAGACCCAGTACTTC. This sequence encodes CASSDGTVQETQYF.

J is TRBJ1-2 and V is TRBV18, with D possibly being TRBD1 (5 bases). Trimming removed 5 bases from V and 1 base from J, with 8 bases in between. CDR3 length: 13 residues. Germline V gene data show CDR1 as KGHSH and CDR2 as LQKENI. The CDR3 loop reads CASSSDSNYGYTF. DNA of the CDR3: TGTGCCAGCTCATCAGACAGTAACTATGGCTACACCTTC.

The J gene is TRBJ1-1, the V gene TRBV27; possible D gene TRBD1, 6 bases. CDR3 size: 14 residues. Trimming cost V 6 bases and J 0 bases, with 11 bases left between them. Germline V gene sequence: CDR1 MNHEY, CDR2 SMNVEV (reference sequence). CDR3 amino acids: CASRRQDLNTEAFF. DNA for the CDR3: TGTGCCAGCAGGAGACAGGACCTGAACACTGAAGCTTTCTTT.

The chain has TRBV28 and TRBJ1-2, with D maybe TRBD1 (5 bases). V was shortened by 5 bases and J by 7 bases, with 11 bases between the two germline ends. The germline V gene encodes CDR1 MDHEN and CDR2 SYDVKM. The CDR3 contains 12 residues. CDR3 in DNA: TGTGCCAGCAGTAATCAGGGCTTTGGCTACACCTTC. Encoded protein: CASSNQGFGYTF.

The J gene is TRBJ2-2, the V gene TRBV14; D unclear. Germline V gives CDR1 SGHDN, CDR2 FVKESK. This CDR3 is built from 16 residues. V dropped 3 bases and J dropped 1 base, with 12 bases sitting between them. As DNA, the CDR3 is TGTGCCAGCAGCCAGTTTGAGGCGGTGAACACCGGGGAGCTGTTTTTT. As protein: CASSQFEAVNTGELFF.

The CDR3 reads CASSPAGGDNQPQHF. CDR3 coding DNA: TGTGCCAGCAGCCCAGCGGGGGGTGACAATCAGCCCCAGCATTTT. This chain links TRBV2 with TRBJ1-5; D is perhaps TRBD1 (5 bases). Germline V gene lookup returns CDR1 SNHLY and CDR2 FYNNEI. Trimming left V 6 bases short and J 3 bases short, with 15 bases between. CDR3 length equals 15 residues. Variable domain in full (rest from reference TRBV2 and TRBJ1-5): EPEVTQTPSHQVTQMGQEVILRCVPISNHLYFYWYRQILGQKVEFLVSFYNNEISEKSEIFDDQFSVERPDGSNFTLKIRSTKLEDSAMYFCASSPAGGDNQPQHFGDGTRLSIL.

The rearrangement uses TRBV5-8 and TRBJ2-1, with D possibly TRBD1 on 5 matching bases. CDR3 length: 17 residues. V lost 1 base, J lost 2 bases, and 16 bases lay in between. The V gene's germline CDR1 is SGHTS and CDR2 YDEGEE. The CDR3 sequence: CASSLLIRTSTYNEQFF. In DNA, the CDR3 is TGTGCCAGCAGCTTGTTAATCCGGACATCAACCTACAATGAGCAGTTCTTC.

The V and J genes are TRBV9 and TRBJ2-5; 11 bases line up with TRBD2. The trim removed 1 base at V and 5 bases at J, leaving 4 bases unmatched. The CDR3 is 15 residues long. Germline CDR1 reads SGDLS; CDR2 reads YYNGEE. In DNA form, the CDR3 reads TGTGCCAGCAGCGTATATAGCGGGAGGGGGGAGACCCAGTACTTC. Residues: CASSVYSGRGETQYF.

The genes are TRBV29-1 and TRBJ2-1; 15 bases align to TRBD2. In germline, CDR1 is SQVTM, CDR2 ANQGSEA. There are 14 residues in the CDR3. The V segment lost 5 bases and the J segment 6 bases; nucleotides outside the gene matches: 2. CDR3 sequence: CSVWTSGRANEQFF. CDR3 sequence (DNA): TGCAGCGTTTGGACTAGCGGGAGGGCCAATGAGCAGTTCTTC.

Only one count was recorded for this clone. V gene TRBV5-1 combines with J gene TRBJ2-2; 7 nucleotides match TRBD2. The trim removed 3 bases at V and 0 bases at J, leaving 11 bases unmatched. Germline CDR1 SGHRS, CDR2 YFSETQ. This CDR3 comprises 18 residues. The CDR3 is CASSWTRDYVSNTGELFF. The DNA for the CDR3 is TGCGCCAGCAGCTGGACCCGGGACTATGTCTCGAACACCGGGGAGCTGTTTTTT.

The chain links TRBV28 to TRBJ1-6; D may be TRBD1 (5 bases). Germline V gives CDR1 MDHEN, CDR2 SYDVKM. The CDR3 is made up of 15 amino acids. V lost 7 bases and J 7 bases, leaving 17 bases between the germline ends. In DNA, the CDR3 is TGTGCCAGCACCCCGACCGATGGGGCCAATTCACCCCTCCACTTT. As protein: CASTPTDGANSPLHF.

The chain links TRBV7-9 to TRBJ1-2; TRBD1 might be the D (5 bases). Trimming pared 2 bases from V and 0 bases from J, leaving 10 bases between. CDR3 length: 15 residues. Per germline, CDR1 SEHNR and CDR2 FQNEAQ (reference sequence). In nucleotides, the CDR3 is TGTGCCAGCAGCTTAAGCCCAGGGTCTAACTATGGCTACACCTTC. The encoded protein is CASSLSPGSNYGYTF.